These 8 T cell receptor beta chains came from one sample sequenced in a study of blood T cell repertoires in COVID-19. The data were produced by immunoSEQ multiplex PCR, yet TCRdb's version contains in-frame clones alone and is incomplete. The repertoire has more than 95,000 clones, roughly 69% of them found once; the top ten carry roughly 2.2%. The sample consisted of peripheral blood. The receptors stem from a woman between 65 and 79 years old with acute or convalescent COVID-19.

The chain combines TRBV4-3 with TRBJ2-5; 7 positions match TRBD1. This CDR3 has 14 residues. Trimming at V came to 2 bases and at J to 5 bases, leaving 5 bases not matched to a gene. Germline CDR1 reads LGHNA; CDR2 reads YSLEER. Here the CDR3 DNA reads TGCGCCAGCAGCCAACCGGGCAGGGGGGAGACCCAGTACTTC. This translates into CASSQPGRGETQYF.

Details on this clone: The identical CDR3 is also encoded by other nucleotide sequences in the sample. The rearrangement uses TRBV2 and TRBJ1-2; the D is unclear. The CDR3 has 13 residues. CDR1 is SNHLY, CDR2 FYNNEI, per germline. Trimming removed 2 bases from V and 1 base from J, with 5 bases in between. The CDR3 protein is CASSESLNYGYTF. The CDR3 nucleotides are TGTGCCAGCAGTGAAAGCCTTAACTATGGCTACACCTTC.

This rearrangement joins TRBV7-9 to TRBJ2-1; the match to TRBD2 covers 10 bases. Per germline, CDR1 SEHNR and CDR2 FQNEAQ (reference sequence). V was pared by 2 bases and J by 5 bases, with 6 bases of the junction left unmatched. The CDR3 has 16 residues. CDR3 bases: TGTGCCAGCAGCTTATATAGGCTAGCGGGGGACAATGAGCAGTTCTTC. Translating it yields CASSLYRLAGDNEQFF.

The V call is TRBV3-1 (or the pseudogene TRBV3-2), the J call TRBJ1-2; TRBD1 matches at 8 bases. CDR1 is LGHDT, CDR2 YNNKEL, per germline (reference sequence). Losses at the gene ends were 3 bases for V and 5 bases for J; bases not matched to a gene: 5. This CDR3 spans 14 amino acids. The CDR3: CASSHPDREYGYTF. CDR3 DNA: TGTGCCAGCAGCCACCCGGACAGGGAATATGGCTACACCTTC.

The gene calls are TRBV5-1 and TRBJ1-1; 10 bases are shared with TRBD1. The CDR3 extends over 14 amino acids. Germline V lookup: CDR1 SGHRS, CDR2 YFSETQ. V lost 4 bases, J lost 3 bases, and 3 bases stayed unmatched. In DNA, the CDR3 is TGCGCCAGCAGCCCCGGGACAGGGGACACTGAAGCTTTCTTT. This codes for CASSPGTGDTEAFF.

The chain carries TRBV11-2 and TRBJ2-7; possibly TRBD2 for D (5 bases). The CDR3 is made up of 16 amino acids. Germline V lookup: CDR1 SGHAT, CDR2 FQNNGV. Trimming pared 3 bases from V and 0 bases from J, leaving 15 bases between. The CDR3 coding sequence is TGTGCCAGCAGCTTCCTTGCGGGCCGAAGCTCCTACGAGCAGTACTTC. The encoded protein is CASSFLAGRSSYEQYF.

This chain uses TRBV14 with TRBJ1-2; D call uncertain. V shed 0 bases and J shed 8 bases, with 16 bases lying between them. This CDR3 is 15 amino acids long. CDR1 and CDR2 from the germline V gene are SGHDN and FVKESK. CDR3 region: CASSQDNSGPRGYTF. The CDR3 DNA follows: TGTGCCAGCAGCCAAGATAATTCCGGTCCGAGGGGCTACACCTTC. The entire variable domain, with the rest obtained from reference TRBV14 and TRBJ1-2, is as follows: EAGVTQFPSHSVIEKGQTVTLRCDPISGHDNLYWYRRVMGKEIKFLLHFVKESKQDESGMPNNRFLAERTGGTYSTLKVQPAELEDSGVYFCASSQDNSGPRGYTFGSGTRLTVV.

The rearrangement uses TRBV28 and TRBJ1-4; no clear D. Germline V gene sequence: CDR1 MDHEN, CDR2 SYDVKM. V was shortened by 8 bases and J by 4 bases, with 11 bases between the two germline ends. This CDR3 contains 13 residues. In nucleotides, the CDR3 is TGTGCCAGCCAGGAAGGAATTAATGAAAAACTGTTTTTT. It encodes CASQEGINEKLFF.